This T cell receptor (beta chain) appears in the sequencing data of a study of control samples from healthy donors and cancer patients (dated by TCRdb to 2020 to 2022). Measured from the cysteine to the phenylalanine, the CDR3 is 14 residues long. Here the CDR3 DNA is all that survives: 42 bases in frame from base 1. Trimming removed 6 bases from V and 0 bases from J, leaving 10 bases between the germline ends. The germline V gene (reference sequence) provides CDR1 SGHNT and CDR2 YYREEE. The library was prepared using the immunoSEQ multiplex PCR assay. TCRdb took over this immuneACCESS table, retaining in-frame rearrangements with V and J assigned. Such tables are incomplete; in checked studies, under half of the missing clones stem from an unresolved V gene, and the remainder is unexplained. A total of approximately 49,000 clones appear in this sample, roughly 87% of them only once. The ten top clones hold 1.6% of the sample.

This clone was seen more than once but under ten times. Its antigen target is currently unknown. Per-nucleotide qualities are absent, and no much larger clonotype sits a single base away. This receptor was obtained from a man aged 35-49 years with colorectal cancer. The sequencing input was PBMCs. The sequence joins TRBV5-4 to TRBJ1-5; no D gene is confidently identified. The DNA sequence is as follows: TGTGCCAGCAAACCTTTCAATAGCAATCAGCCCCAGCATTTT. This codes for CASKPFNSNQPQHF.